Listed here are 32 T cell receptor beta chains from one sample, sequenced in a study of a mutant IDH1 vaccine in newly diagnosed glioma. No antigen has been assigned to these receptors. The repertoire was sequenced with immunoSEQ multiplex PCR; TCRdb's copy has only in-frame clones and lacks some. This table has around 57,000 clones, 84% appearing once. Noted time point: week 35, safety follow-up. Every vaccine dose comprised 300 ug of mutant IDH1 20-mer peptide plus topical imiquimod. The material was PBMCs, obtained from a glioma patient whose treatment included an IDH1 peptide vaccine. The source is a man younger than 45 with glioma.

The chain uses TRBV5-1 and TRBJ1-2; tentatively, D is TRBD1 (5 bases). The CDR3 loop spans 14 amino acids. V lost 0 bases and J lost 5, with 11 bases in between. The germline V gene encodes CDR1 SGHRS and CDR2 YFSETQ. The CDR3 DNA reads as TGCGCCAGCAGCTTGGTGGCAGGGCCGTATGGCTACACCTTC. It is translated as CASSLVAGPYGYTF.

CDR3 in amino acids: CASSNGLAGPGEQYF. CDR3 coding DNA: TGTGCCAGCAGCAACGGACTAGCGGGGCCGGGGGAGCAGTACTTC. This chain connects TRBV11-3 to TRBJ2-7; 12 nucleotides match TRBD2. From germline, CDR1 is SGHNT and CDR2 YENEEA. With V trimmed by 5 bases and J by 7 bases, 9 bases remained unmatched. The CDR3 loop spans 15 amino acids.

J is TRBJ2-2 and V is TRBV7-9; weak D call: TRBD2 (6 bases). The CDR3 extends over 19 amino acids. Germline V gene sequence: CDR1 SEHNR, CDR2 FQNEAQ (reference sequence). Trimming took off 6 bases at V and 2 bases at J, with 25 bases between the two ends. CDR3 sequence reads: CASSHMGLRQRANTGELFF. The CDR3 DNA sequence: TGTGCCAGCAGTCATATGGGACTGCGGCAGAGGGCCAACACCGGGGAGCTGTTTTTT.

The chain joins TRBV6-5 to TRBJ2-5; D possibly corresponds to TRBD2 (5 bases). V was clipped by 2 bases and J by 1 base, with 8 bases between them. The CDR3 has 14 residues. Germline-derived CDR1 and CDR2 are MNHEY and SVGAGI. The CDR3 is CASSYGESQETQYF. The CDR3 DNA reads as TGTGCCAGCAGTTACGGGGAGAGCCAAGAGACCCAGTACTTC.

The chain couples TRBV10-2 to TRBJ2-1, with 9 nucleotides matching TRBD2. CDR1 is WSHSY and CDR2 is SAAADI in the germline V gene. The V gene end was trimmed by 2 bases and the J gene end by 7 bases; junction bases not matched to a gene: 18. The CDR3 consists of 19 residues. CDR3 sequence: CASSEGGLALSSLDNEQFF. The CDR3 DNA sequence: TGCGCCAGCAGTGAGGGGGGACTAGCTCTATCTAGTTTGGATAATGAGCAGTTCTTC.

A single count supports this clone. The J gene is TRBJ2-7, the V gene TRBV7-9; TRBD1 or TRBD2 may be the D gene (5 bases each). The CDR3 consists of 15 residues. Germline V gene lookup returns CDR1 SEHNR and CDR2 FQNEAQ (reference sequence). V was trimmed by 0 bases and J by 8 bases, leaving 17 bases between them. For the CDR3, the DNA is TGTGCCAGCAGCTTAGCCCCGGGACCACAGTATCAGCAGTACTTC. Translated: CASSLAPGPQYQQYF.

This chain links TRBV20-1 with TRBJ1-3, with unresolved D. The CDR3 has 11 amino acids. Germline V CDR1 and CDR2: DFQATT, SNEGSKA (reference sequence). V gave up 3 bases and J gave up 2 bases, with 2 bases separating them. CDR3 DNA sequence: TGCAGTGCTAGGGCTGGAAACACCATATATTTT. Amino acid sequence: CSARAGNTIYF.

To note about this clone: Other DNA sequences in this specimen translate into the identical CDR3. The V call is TRBV18, the J call TRBJ1-1; 9 bases fit TRBD1. This CDR3 spans 15 amino acids. V shed 5 bases and J 6 bases; nucleotides not matched to a gene: 10. Germline-derived CDR1 and CDR2 are KGHSH and LQKENI. The CDR3 DNA sequence: TGTGCCAGCTCATCAGAACAGGGGGCGCGTCCTGAAGCTTTCTTT. It yields the protein CASSSEQGARPEAFF.

The table lists this clone with a few counts. This rearrangement joins TRBV30 to TRBJ1-5; D ambiguous. The CDR3 consists of 13 residues. Trimming cost V 2 bases and J 9 bases, with 14 bases left between them. Germline-derived CDR1 and CDR2 are GTSNPN and SVGIG (reference sequence). CDR3 in amino acids: CAWSLGASRPQHF. The CDR3 nucleotides read TGTGCCTGGAGTTTGGGAGCGTCTCGGCCCCAGCATTTT.

J is TRBJ2-3 and V is TRBV4-1; TRBD1 aligns across 11 bases. The germline CDR1 and CDR2 sequences are MGHRA and YSYEKL. The V gene end was trimmed by 2 bases and the J gene end by 1 base; junction bases not matched to a gene: 5. The CDR3 extends over 17 amino acids. CDR3 sequence: CASSQHGQGAGTDTQYF. The CDR3 region has the DNA TGCGCCAGCAGCCAACACGGACAGGGGGCAGGCACAGATACGCAGTATTTT.

This clone was counted between two and nine times. The chain uses TRBV18 and TRBJ2-1; weak D call: TRBD2 (5 bases). This CDR3 is 14 amino acids long. V lost 6 bases and J 8 bases, leaving 17 bases between the germline ends. Germline V CDR1 and CDR2: KGHSH, LQKENI. In nucleotides, the CDR3 is TGTGCCAGCTCCCTACTAGAGGGCAGCCATGAGCAGTTCTTC. Translating it yields CASSLLEGSHEQFF.

The chain uses TRBV10-3 and TRBJ1-1; TRBD1 matches 8 bases. Trimming removed 4 bases from V and 4 bases from J; junction bases left unmatched: 11. CDR3 length equals 16 residues. Germline loops: CDR1 ENHRY, CDR2 SYGVKD. CDR3 protein: CAISGLTTGGITEAFF. In nucleotides, the CDR3 is TGTGCCATCAGTGGGTTGACAACAGGGGGAATCACTGAAGCTTTCTTT.

This clone was observed a handful of times. The chain has TRBV7-6 and TRBJ1-4; TRBD1 agrees at 8 bases. The CDR3 is 17 residues long. From germline, CDR1 is SGHVS and CDR2 FNYEAQ. V shed 2 bases and J 7 bases; nucleotides not matched to a gene: 12. CDR3 sequence reads: CASSLSPGGGEGEKLFF. The CDR3 region has the DNA TGTGCCAGCAGCTTATCCCCAGGGGGCGGAGAGGGTGAAAAACTGTTTTTT.

V is TRBV14 and J is TRBJ2-7, with unresolved D. The V gene's germline CDR1 is SGHDN and CDR2 FVKESK. V was pared by 0 bases and J by 0 bases, with 9 bases between. There are 15 residues in the CDR3. CDR3: CASSQEDHSSYEQYF. The CDR3 DNA reads TGTGCCAGCAGCCAAGAAGACCACAGCTCCTACGAGCAGTACTTC.

This chain joins TRBV19 and TRBJ2-7, with D maybe TRBD2 (6 bases). This CDR3 has 14 residues. Germline CDR1 LNHDA, CDR2 SQIVND (reference sequence). Trimming took 4 bases from V and 3 from J, leaving 13 bases between them. The CDR3 nucleotides read TGTGCCAGTAGTAGGAGGGGCGAATTCTACGAGCAGTACTTC. Encoded protein: CASSRRGEFYEQYF.

This chain uses TRBV6-5 with TRBJ1-5; tentatively, D is TRBD1 (5 bases). V gave up 0 bases and J gave up 5 bases, with 11 bases separating them. Germline V CDR1 and CDR2: MNHEY, SVGAGI. The CDR3 contains 15 residues. DNA of the CDR3: TGTGCCAGCAGTTACTCCGGGGGGTGGGATCAGCCCCAGCATTTT. Residues: CASSYSGGWDQPQHF.

The V call is TRBV19, the J call TRBJ1-4; D might be TRBD1 (6 bases). Trimming removed 10 bases from V and 5 bases from J, with 14 bases in between. In germline, CDR1 is LNHDA, CDR2 SQIVND (reference sequence). CDR3 length: 13 residues. The DNA of the CDR3 is TGTGCCACGACGACAGGTTGGAATGAAAAACTGTTTTTT. Amino acids: CATTTGWNEKLFF. The full variable domain, with the rest looked up from reference TRBV19 and TRBJ1-4, is DGGITQSPKYLFRKEGQNVTLSCEQNLNHDAMYWYRQDPGQGLRLIYYSQIVNDFQKGDIAEGYSVSREKKESFPLTVTSAQKNPTAFYLCATTTGWNEKLFFGSGTQLSVL.

This clone was counted once. The chain has TRBV5-5 and TRBJ2-5, with D hard to call. Trimming removed 2 bases at V and 5 bases at J, with 7 bases between. The germline CDR1 and CDR2 sequences are SGHKS and YYEKEE (reference sequence). The CDR3 has 12 amino acids. The CDR3 here is CASSFGLETQYF. The CDR3 DNA reads TGTGCCAGCAGCTTCGGTCTGGAGACCCAGTACTTC.

The chain links TRBV7-2 to TRBJ2-7, with 11 nucleotides matching TRBD1. Germline-derived CDR1 and CDR2 are SGHTA and FQGNSA. This CDR3 region has 16 residues. V lost 5 bases to trimming and J lost 5 bases; unmatched junction nucleotides: 11. The CDR3 coding sequence is TGTGCCAGCAGCAAGGACAGGGGGCGAGTAGGTAACGAGCAGTACTTC. Protein: CASSKDRGRVGNEQYF.

The gene calls are TRBV9 and TRBJ2-3; D is perhaps TRBD2 (5 bases). CDR3 length: 16 residues. Germline values: CDR1 SGDLS, CDR2 YYNGEE. The V end lost 3 bases, the J end lost 1 base, and 15 bases lay between the germline ends. The CDR3 here is CASSGRVAVRTDTQYF. For the CDR3, the DNA is TGTGCCAGCAGCGGGCGGGTGGCAGTACGCACAGATACGCAGTATTTT. The whole variable domain, remainder taken from reference TRBV9 and TRBJ2-3, is DSGVTQTPKHLITATGQRVTLRCSPRSGDLSVYWYQQSLDQGLQFLIQYYNGEERAKGNILERFSAQQFPDLHSELNLSSLELGDSALYFCASSGRVAVRTDTQYFGPGTRLTVL.

This clone was seen a handful of times. This chain joins TRBV30 and TRBJ1-2, with D possibly matching TRBD1 (6 bases). V was clipped by 0 bases and J by 0 bases, with 8 bases between them. Per germline, CDR1 GTSNPN and CDR2 SVGIG (reference sequence). The CDR3 consists of 14 residues. CDR3 sequence: CAWSVDSSNYGYTF. As DNA, the CDR3 is TGTGCCTGGAGTGTGGACAGTTCTAACTATGGCTACACCTTC.

V is TRBV2 and J is TRBJ1-1; D is perhaps TRBD1 (6 bases). V lost 9 bases and J lost 5, with 16 bases in between. Germline V gene sequence: CDR1 SNHLY, CDR2 FYNNEI. The CDR3 has 13 amino acids. CDR3 nucleotides: TGTGCCAGGAGGACAGAGTCGGGTACTGAAGCTTTCTTT. Translation gives CARRTESGTEAFF. Complete variable domain (other parts from reference TRBV2 and TRBJ1-1): EPEVTQTPSHQVTQMGQEVILRCVPISNHLYFYWYRQILGQKVEFLVSFYNNEISEKSEIFDDQFSVERPDGSNFTLKIRSTKLEDSAMYFCARRTESGTEAFFGQGTRLTVV.

J is TRBJ2-3 and V is TRBV29-1; the D gene could be TRBD1 or TRBD2 (6 bases each). V was shortened by 6 bases and J by 11 bases, with 24 bases between the two germline ends. The CDR3 consists of 14 residues. Germline values: CDR1 SQVTM, CDR2 ANQGSEA. CDR3 sequence reads: CSVGGGPTKGGQYF. The CDR3 bases are TGCAGCGTCGGCGGCGGGCCGACTAAGGGGGGGCAGTATTTT.

The V gene is TRBV27, the J gene TRBJ1-1; 7 positions agree with TRBD1. The CDR3 is 14 amino acids. Germline V lookup: CDR1 MNHEY, CDR2 SMNVEV (reference sequence). The trim removed 6 bases at V and 3 bases at J, leaving 7 bases unmatched. DNA of the CDR3: TGTGCCAGCAGGGGGGACAGTCGTCACACTGAAGCTTTCTTT. Amino acid sequence: CASRGDSRHTEAFF.

The chain uses TRBV7-6 and TRBJ2-5; D is possibly TRBD1 or TRBD2 (5 bases each). The length of the CDR3 is 13 residues. V lost 6 bases and J 5 bases, leaving 13 bases between the germline ends. Germline V gene data show CDR1 as SGHVS and CDR2 as FNYEAQ. CDR3 loop: CASSFGAWETQYF. CDR3 coding DNA: TGTGCCAGCAGTTTCGGGGCCTGGGAGACCCAGTACTTC.

The chain links TRBV7-9 to TRBJ1-3; D gene unclear. This CDR3 has 16 amino acids. Per the germline V gene, CDR1 is SEHNR and CDR2 is FQNEAQ (reference sequence). The V gene lost 8 bases and the J gene lost 0 bases, with 17 bases spanning the gap. In DNA, the CDR3 is TGTGCCAGCCGACGATCGTGGGAAGACTCTGGAAACACCATATATTTT. As protein: CASRRSWEDSGNTIYF.

The chain uses TRBV5-1 and TRBJ1-4; D perhaps matches TRBD1 (5 bases). Germline CDR1 reads SGHRS; CDR2 reads YFSETQ. The germline V and J ends were trimmed by 1 base and 3 bases, with 13 bases remaining between them. The CDR3 runs to 16 residues. CDR3 nucleotide sequence: TGCGCCAGCAGCTTGAGTGTAGGGACTGCTAATGAAAAACTGTTTTTT. It specifies CASSLSVGTANEKLFF.

V and J are TRBV4-2 and TRBJ1-4; the D gene is possibly TRBD1 (5 bases). From germline, CDR1 is LGHNA and CDR2 YNFKEQ. V was pared by 0 bases and J by 10 bases, with 9 bases between. CDR3 length: 13 amino acids. CDR3 in DNA: TGTGCCAGCAGCCAAGAAAGGAGGGGAAAACTGTTTTTT. Amino acid sequence: CASSQERRGKLFF.

This chain connects TRBV5-1 to TRBJ2-3, with unresolved D. In germline, CDR1 is SGHRS, CDR2 YFSETQ. V lost 0 bases and J 2 bases, leaving 7 bases between the germline ends. CDR3 length: 14 residues. The CDR3 DNA sequence: TGCGCCAGCAGCTTGGCCAGCCTCACAGATACGCAGTATTTT. Its protein product is CASSLASLTDTQYF.

V usage is TRBV29-1 and J usage is TRBJ1-1; unclear D gene. The CDR3 is 13 amino acids. CDR1 SQVTM and CDR2 ANQGSEA come from the germline V gene. Trimming took off 3 bases at V and 1 base at J, with 9 bases between the two ends. CDR3 sequence (DNA): TGCAGCGTTGAGGACCAATCGAACACTGAAGCTTTCTTT. Protein sequence: CSVEDQSNTEAFF.

J is TRBJ1-4 and V is TRBV5-1; D is unclear. V lost 2 bases and J 2 bases, leaving 13 bases between the germline ends. Germline assignment: CDR1 SGHRS and CDR2 YFSETQ. CDR3 length: 16 amino acids. The CDR3 nucleotides are TGCGCCAGCAGCTTTGGGTTCCTGGGCACTAATGAAAAACTGTTTTTT. This sequence encodes CASSFGFLGTNEKLFF.

The chain couples TRBV9 to TRBJ1-1; weak D call: TRBD1 (6 bases). Germline CDR1 reads SGDLS; CDR2 reads YYNGEE. The V end lost 4 bases, the J end lost 1 base, and 17 bases lay between the germline ends. There are 16 residues in the CDR3. CDR3 nucleotide sequence: TGTGCCAGCAGCATCGGCAGGGGAATTACGAACACTGAAGCTTTCTTT. Its translation is CASSIGRGITNTEAFF.